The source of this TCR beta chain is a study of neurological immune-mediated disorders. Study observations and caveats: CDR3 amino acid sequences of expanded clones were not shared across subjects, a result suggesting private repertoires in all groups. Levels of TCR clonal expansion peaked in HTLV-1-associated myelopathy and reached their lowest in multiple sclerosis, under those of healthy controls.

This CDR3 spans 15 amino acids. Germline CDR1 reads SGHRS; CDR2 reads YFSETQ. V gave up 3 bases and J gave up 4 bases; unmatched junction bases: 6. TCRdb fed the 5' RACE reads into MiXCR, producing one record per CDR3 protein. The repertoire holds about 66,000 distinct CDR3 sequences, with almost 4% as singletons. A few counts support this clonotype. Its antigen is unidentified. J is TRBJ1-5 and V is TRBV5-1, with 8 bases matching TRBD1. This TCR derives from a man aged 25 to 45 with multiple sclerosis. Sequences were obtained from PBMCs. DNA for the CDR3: TGCGCCAGCAGCTGGACAGGGTTGAGGAATCAGCCCCAGCATTTT. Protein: CASSWTGLRNQPQHF. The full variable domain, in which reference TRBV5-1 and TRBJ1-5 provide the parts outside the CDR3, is KAGVTQTPRYLIKTRGQQVTLSCSPISGHRSVSWYQQTPGQGLQFLFEYFSETQRNKGNFPGRFSGRQFSNSRSEMNVSTLELGDSALYLCASSWTGLRNQPQHFGDGTRLSIL.